These 29 T cell receptor beta chains share one sample of origin, sequenced in a study of cytomegalovirus exposure and HLA in healthy donors. In the PCR, 60 Vbeta and 13 Jbeta primers were used. Repertoires were generated with immunoSEQ multiplex PCR, while TCRdb's copy carries only in-frame clones and drops some. The data show about 95,000 clones, nearly 80% seen once. Sequenced material: PBMCs. Receptors were obtained from a woman between 40 and 55 years old in good health and CMV-seropositive.

This rearrangement joins TRBV15 to TRBJ1-5; TRBD1 is a possible D gene (6 bases). Trimming pared 2 bases from V and 0 bases from J, leaving 14 bases between. Germline V gene lookup returns CDR1 LNHNV and CDR2 YYDKDF (reference sequence). This CDR3 comprises 17 residues. The CDR3 DNA sequence: TGTGCCACCAGCAGAATAGGGGGACGGGATAGCAATCAGCCCCAGCATTTT. This gives the protein CATSRIGGRDSNQPQHF.

The chain joins TRBV6-5 to TRBJ2-7; TRBD1 aligns across 7 bases. V was clipped by 5 bases and J by 3 bases; unmatched bases: 7. Per germline, CDR1 MNHEY and CDR2 SVGAGI. The CDR3 length is 14 residues. This CDR3 reads CASSRTGNVYEQYF. In DNA, the CDR3 is TGTGCCAGCAGTAGGACAGGCAACGTCTACGAGCAGTACTTC.

The chain is built from TRBV29-1 and TRBJ1-2, with a weak D call TRBD1 (5 bases). This CDR3 has 11 residues. Trimming took off 6 bases at V and 8 bases at J, with 13 bases between the two ends. Germline loops: CDR1 SQVTM, CDR2 ANQGSEA. CDR3 nucleotides: TGCAGCGTCGGGGGAGGGGCGGGCTACACCTTC. Encoded protein: CSVGGGAGYTF.

The chain uses TRBV13 and TRBJ1-3; 8 bases align to TRBD1. The CDR3 consists of 15 residues. Unmatched junction bases numbered 4, after V lost 3 bases and J lost 3 bases. Germline V gives CDR1 PRHDT, CDR2 FYEKMQ (reference sequence). Written as DNA, the CDR3 is TGTGCCAGCAGCTTTCTGGACAGGGATGGAAACACCATATATTTT. Amino acid sequence: CASSFLDRDGNTIYF.

The chain employs TRBV6-6 and TRBJ2-5; the match to TRBD2 covers 7 bases. V dropped 2 bases and J dropped 4; count of bases not matched to a gene: 7. Germline CDR1 MNHNY, CDR2 SVGAGI (reference sequence). The length of the CDR3 is 15 residues. CDR3: CASSYVMGRAETQYF. In DNA, the CDR3 is TGTGCCAGCAGTTACGTGATGGGGAGGGCAGAGACCCAGTACTTC.

The rearrangement links TRBV6-6 to TRBJ2-2; D is perhaps TRBD2 (5 bases). V lost 0 bases and J lost 0, with 8 bases in between. The germline gives CDR1 MNHNY, CDR2 SVGAGI (reference sequence). The CDR3 is made up of 16 amino acids. The CDR3: CASSYSSAANTGELFF. DNA for the CDR3: TGTGCCAGCAGTTACTCGTCAGCGGCGAACACCGGGGAGCTGTTTTTT.

The chain carries TRBV5-1 and TRBJ2-1; D might be TRBD2 (5 bases). CDR1 and CDR2 from the germline V gene are SGHRS and YFSETQ. The CDR3 is 16 amino acids. Trimming removed 6 bases at V and 2 bases at J, with 18 bases between. CDR3 DNA sequence: TGCGCCAGCATTTTCGAGGAGCGGCCGACCTACAATGAGCAGTTCTTC. It encodes CASIFEERPTYNEQFF.

The genes are TRBV7-2 and TRBJ2-1; D is possibly TRBD2 (5 bases). Looked up from germline, CDR1 is SGHTA and CDR2 is FQGNSA. This CDR3 has 11 amino acids. V was trimmed by 3 bases and J by 10 bases, leaving 7 bases between them. CDR3 in amino acids: CASSFQREQFF. The CDR3 DNA reads TGTGCCAGCAGCTTTCAGCGGGAGCAGTTCTTC.

V and J are TRBV30 and TRBJ2-3; D might be TRBD2 (6 bases). The CDR3 consists of 14 residues. Trimming left V 4 bases short and J 5 bases short, with 16 bases between. CDR1 is GTSNPN and CDR2 is SVGIG in the germline V gene (reference sequence). The CDR3, as DNA: TGTGCCTGGACTCCTGGAGGGAGATTAGATACGCAGTATTTT. Translation: CAWTPGGRLDTQYF.

The chain employs TRBV29-1 and TRBJ1-1; D gene ambiguous. CDR1 and CDR2 (germline): SQVTM, ANQGSEA. The CDR3 runs 15 residues. Trimming cost V 1 base and J 4 bases, with 16 bases left between them. As DNA, the CDR3 is TGCAGCGTTGAAGTTGGAAACCTCGGGGTCACTGAAGCTTTCTTT. It yields the protein CSVEVGNLGVTEAFF. The full variable domain, in which reference TRBV29-1 and TRBJ1-1 provide the parts outside the CDR3, is SAVISQKPSRDICQRGTSLTIQCQVDSQVTMMFWYRQQPGQSLTLIATANQGSEATYESGFVIDKFPISRPNLTFSTLTVSNMSPEDSSIYLCSVEVGNLGVTEAFFGQGTRLTVV.

This chain uses TRBV4-1 with TRBJ1-1; 8 nucleotides agree with TRBD1. The CDR3 has 19 residues. In germline, CDR1 is MGHRA, CDR2 YSYEKL. V lost 3 bases and J lost 0; bases outside the gene matches: 15. CDR3 residues: CASSQMAGQGAGMNTEAFF. The CDR3 DNA is TGCGCCAGCAGCCAGATGGCGGGGCAGGGGGCGGGCATGAACACTGAAGCTTTCTTT.

This chain's CDR3 is CASRQREGSYEQYF. CDR3 coding DNA: TGCGCCAGCAGGCAGCGGGAGGGCTCCTACGAGCAGTACTTC. The chain uses TRBV5-1 and TRBJ2-7; 10 bases agree with TRBD2. CDR1 is SGHRS, CDR2 YFSETQ, per germline. V shed 5 bases and J 0 bases; nucleotides not matched to a gene: 2. The CDR3 totals 14 residues.

The chain recombines TRBV5-1 with TRBJ2-1; TRBD2 matches 7 bases. The CDR3 is 15 residues long. Looked up from germline, CDR1 is SGHRS and CDR2 is YFSETQ. V shed 4 bases and J 4 bases; nucleotides not matched to a gene: 8. CDR3 sequence: CASSVPLAWYNEQFF. CDR3 DNA: TGCGCCAGCAGCGTGCCACTAGCGTGGTACAATGAGCAGTTCTTC.

This clone occurred a few times. The rearrangement links TRBV27 to TRBJ2-3; 7 bases are shared with TRBD2. The V gene's germline CDR1 is MNHEY and CDR2 SMNVEV (reference sequence). V was pared by 5 bases and J by 6 bases, with 8 bases of the junction left unmatched. This CDR3 is 14 amino acids long. The CDR3 DNA follows: TGTGCCAGCAGTACGCTAGCGGTGTTTGATACGCAGTATTTT. Translated: CASSTLAVFDTQYF.

The J gene is TRBJ2-3, the V gene TRBV5-4; 8 nucleotides align to TRBD2. The V gene's germline CDR1 is SGHNT and CDR2 YYREEE (reference sequence). The junction had 2 bases not matched to a gene; V was cut back by 0 bases and J by 5 bases. The CDR3 length is 14 residues. The chain's CDR3 is CASSLGLAGDTQYF. The DNA of the CDR3 is TGTGCCAGCAGCTTGGGGCTAGCGGGAGATACGCAGTATTTT.

This clone appeared a few times. CDR3 residues: CASSIRGLQYF. The CDR3 DNA reads TGTGCCAGTAGTATACGAGGACTACAGTATTTT. V usage is TRBV19 and J usage is TRBJ2-3, with D perhaps TRBD2 (6 bases). This CDR3 is 11 amino acids long. The germline CDR1 and CDR2 sequences are LNHDA and SQIVND (reference sequence). Trimming took 2 bases from V and 12 from J, leaving 9 bases between them.

In its sample, this clone was seen a few times. The chain links TRBV19 to TRBJ1-2; no definite D call. Germline V gene sequence: CDR1 LNHDA, CDR2 SQIVND (reference sequence). Trimming took 4 bases from V and 8 from J, leaving 14 bases between them. The CDR3 consists of 13 residues. CDR3 sequence reads: CASSTAPGGGYTF. The CDR3 DNA follows: TGTGCCAGTAGTACCGCCCCCGGCGGGGGCTACACCTTC.

The DNA for the CDR3 is TGCAGCGGGACAGGAGACACCGGGGAGCTGTTTTTT. Translated, it gives CSGTGDTGELFF. This sequence joins TRBV29-1 and TRBJ2-2; the match to TRBD1 covers 7 bases. Trimming removed 7 bases from V and 3 bases from J; junction bases left unmatched: 2. The CDR3 loop spans 12 amino acids. Germline-derived CDR1 and CDR2 are SQVTM and ANQGSEA.

V is TRBV11-2 and J is TRBJ2-2; 12 nucleotides agree with TRBD2. Losses at the gene ends were 4 bases for V and 0 bases for J; bases not matched to a gene: 6. The length of the CDR3 is 18 residues. Looked up from germline, CDR1 is SGHAT and CDR2 is FQNNGV. CDR3 protein: CASSSPTSGSSNTGELFF. CDR3 sequence (DNA): TGTGCCAGCAGCTCGCCGACTAGCGGGAGCTCGAACACCGGGGAGCTGTTTTTT.

The chain carries TRBV28 and TRBJ2-7; 11 positions agree with TRBD2. The CDR3 spans 14 residues. Germline values: CDR1 MDHEN, CDR2 SYDVKM. V gave up 7 bases and J gave up 2 bases; unmatched junction bases: 4. CDR3 in DNA: TGTGCCAGCATGGTAGCGGGAGGGACCTACGAGCAGTACTTC. The encoded protein is CASMVAGGTYEQYF.

The genes are TRBV28 and TRBJ2-7; D uncertain. V was shortened by 5 bases and J by 3 bases, with 11 bases between the two germline ends. The CDR3 length is 13 residues. Germline CDR1 MDHEN, CDR2 SYDVKM. The CDR3 nucleotides read TGTGCCAGCAGTCCCCCACCGGGCTACGAGCAGTACTTC. Protein: CASSPPPGYEQYF.

The rearrangement uses TRBV19 and TRBJ2-3; the match to TRBD2 covers 7 bases. The CDR3 covers 13 residues. V lost 4 bases and J lost 6; bases outside the gene matches: 4. Germline loops: CDR1 LNHDA, CDR2 SQIVND (reference sequence). As DNA, the CDR3 is TGTGCCAGTAGTAGCGGGAGTTGGGATACGCAGTATTTT. Its protein is CASSSGSWDTQYF.

The gene calls are TRBV20-1 and TRBJ2-7; D is unclear. The V end was cut by 0 bases, the J end by 5 bases, with 5 bases between. Germline CDR1 is DFQATT and CDR2 is SNEGSKA (reference sequence). The CDR3 runs to 11 residues. CDR3 sequence (DNA): TGCAGTGCTAGAGATTCTCACGAGCAGTACTTC. This sequence encodes CSARDSHEQYF.

The V call is TRBV7-3, the J call TRBJ2-1, with unresolved D. Trimming pared 5 bases from V and 5 bases from J, leaving 10 bases between. The germline CDR1 and CDR2 sequences are SGHTA and FQGTGA. The CDR3 spans 13 residues. The CDR3 nucleotides read TGTGCCAGCAGCACGCGGCTAGACAATGAGCAGTTCTTC. It codes for CASSTRLDNEQFF.

The chain couples TRBV29-1 to TRBJ2-1; 8 bases map to TRBD1. This CDR3 region has 14 residues. The trim removed 5 bases at V and 6 bases at J, leaving 9 bases unmatched. Germline assignment: CDR1 SQVTM and CDR2 ANQGSEA. The CDR3 spells CSVLFPRGLNEQFF. CDR3 nucleotides: TGCAGCGTTTTGTTCCCCAGGGGGCTCAATGAGCAGTTCTTC.

The chain joins TRBV5-1 to TRBJ2-3; unclear D gene. Germline CDR1 is SGHRS and CDR2 is YFSETQ. This CDR3 has 14 amino acids. V lost 3 bases and J 2 bases, leaving 10 bases between the germline ends. Here the CDR3 reads CASSWSTPTDTQYF. The CDR3, as DNA: TGCGCCAGCAGCTGGAGCACCCCCACAGATACGCAGTATTTT.

This clone was found once. The rearrangement joins TRBV4-1 to TRBJ2-2; 8 positions agree with TRBD2. The V and J ends lost 6 bases and 4 bases, in that order; junction bases with no gene match: 7. Germline V gene lookup returns CDR1 MGHRA and CDR2 YSYEKL. The CDR3 length is 15 residues. The CDR3, as DNA: TGCGCCAGCAGTCCCCCTCGGGAGGGCACCGGGGAGCTGTTTTTT. The encoded protein is CASSPPREGTGELFF.

The sample holds a few counts of this clone. The rearrangement joins TRBV6-5 to TRBJ1-1, with D hard to call. The CDR3 has 16 residues. In germline, CDR1 is MNHEY, CDR2 SVGAGI. V lost 2 bases, J lost 1 base, and 14 bases lay in between. In DNA, the CDR3 is TGTGCCAGCAGTTACCGGTGGGAGGGTCCGAACACTGAAGCTTTCTTT. Residues: CASSYRWEGPNTEAFF.

V usage is TRBV29-1 and J usage is TRBJ1-3; possible D gene TRBD1, 5 bases. The CDR3 extends over 15 amino acids. Trimming removed 7 bases at V and 0 bases at J, with 16 bases between. Germline CDR1 and CDR2: SQVTM and ANQGSEA. The CDR3 DNA reads TGCAGCGCCGGCGAACAGGCGCTCTCTGGAAACACCATATATTTT. Translation: CSAGEQALSGNTIYF.